The T cell receptor beta chain described here comes from a study of T cell changes during pregnancy in multiple sclerosis. V was pared by 5 bases and J by 3 bases, with 8 bases of the junction left unmatched. The CDR3 contains 16 residues. The germline CDR1 and CDR2 sequences are SEHNR and FQNEAQ (reference sequence). Sequencing was performed with immunoSEQ multiplex PCR; in TCRdb, only in-frame clones are kept and a portion is missing. The table records 60,000 or so clones, just under 95% of them present only once. This material consisted of CD4+ T cells from peripheral blood mononuclear cells, taken before pregnancy. The chain carries TRBV7-9 and TRBJ2-7; 12 positions match TRBD2. The source is a female donor with multiple sclerosis, enrolled in a pregnancy study. The CDR3 region is CASSLGTSGRVYEQYF. The CDR3 region has the DNA TGTGCCAGCAGCCTAGGGACTAGCGGGCGTGTCTACGAGCAGTACTTC.